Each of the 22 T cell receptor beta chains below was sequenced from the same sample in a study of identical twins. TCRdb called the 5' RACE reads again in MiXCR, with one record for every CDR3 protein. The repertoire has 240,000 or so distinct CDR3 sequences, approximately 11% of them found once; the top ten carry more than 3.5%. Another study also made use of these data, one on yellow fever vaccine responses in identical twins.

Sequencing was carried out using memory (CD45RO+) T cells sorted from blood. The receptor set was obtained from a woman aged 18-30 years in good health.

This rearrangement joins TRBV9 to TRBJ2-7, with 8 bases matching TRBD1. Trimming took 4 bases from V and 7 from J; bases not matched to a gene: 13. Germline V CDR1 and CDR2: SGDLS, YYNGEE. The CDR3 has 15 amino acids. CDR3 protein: CASSPRDRTPGEQYF. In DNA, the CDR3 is TGTGCCAGCAGCCCCCGGGACAGGACACCAGGGGAGCAGTACTTC.

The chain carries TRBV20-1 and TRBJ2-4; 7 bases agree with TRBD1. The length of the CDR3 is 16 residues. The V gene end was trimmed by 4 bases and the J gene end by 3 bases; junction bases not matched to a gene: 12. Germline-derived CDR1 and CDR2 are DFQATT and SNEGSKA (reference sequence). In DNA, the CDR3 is TGCAGTGCTATCCACGCGAACAGGGGTGGCAAAAACATTCAGTACTTC. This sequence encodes CSAIHANRGGKNIQYF.

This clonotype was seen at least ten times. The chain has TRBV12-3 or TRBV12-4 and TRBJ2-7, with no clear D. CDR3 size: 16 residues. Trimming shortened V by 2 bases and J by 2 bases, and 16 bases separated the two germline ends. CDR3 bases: TGTGCCAGCAGTTTAAGTTTCCACCTTCCCCCCTACGAGCAGTACTTC. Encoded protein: CASSLSFHLPPYEQYF.

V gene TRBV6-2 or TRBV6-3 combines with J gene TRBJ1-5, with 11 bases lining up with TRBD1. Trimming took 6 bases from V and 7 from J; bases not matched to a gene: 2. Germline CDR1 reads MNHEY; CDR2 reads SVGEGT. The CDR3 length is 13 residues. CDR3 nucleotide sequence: TGTGCCAGCAGGGACAGGGGGCCCCAGCCCCAGCATTTT. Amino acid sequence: CASRDRGPQPQHF.

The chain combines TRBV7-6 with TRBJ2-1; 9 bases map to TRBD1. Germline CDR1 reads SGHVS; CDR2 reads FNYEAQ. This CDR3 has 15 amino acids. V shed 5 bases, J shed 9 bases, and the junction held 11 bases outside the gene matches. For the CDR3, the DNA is TGTGCCAGCAGCCCCCGACAGGGGGGATTCGGTGAGCAGTTCTTC. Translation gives CASSPRQGGFGEQFF.

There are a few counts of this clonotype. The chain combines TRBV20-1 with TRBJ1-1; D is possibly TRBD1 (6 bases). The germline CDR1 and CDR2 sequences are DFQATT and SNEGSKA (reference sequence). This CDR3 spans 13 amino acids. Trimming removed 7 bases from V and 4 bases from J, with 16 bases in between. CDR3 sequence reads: CSVLGGKGTEAFF. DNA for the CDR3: TGCAGTGTGCTAGGGGGGAAGGGCACTGAAGCTTTCTTT.

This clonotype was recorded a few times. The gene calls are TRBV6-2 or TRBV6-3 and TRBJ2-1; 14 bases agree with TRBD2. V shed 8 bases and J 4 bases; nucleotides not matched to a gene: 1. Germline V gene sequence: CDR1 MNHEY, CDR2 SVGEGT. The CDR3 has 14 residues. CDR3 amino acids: CASGTSGRYNEQFF. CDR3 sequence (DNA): TGTGCCAGCGGGACTAGCGGGAGATACAATGAGCAGTTCTTC.

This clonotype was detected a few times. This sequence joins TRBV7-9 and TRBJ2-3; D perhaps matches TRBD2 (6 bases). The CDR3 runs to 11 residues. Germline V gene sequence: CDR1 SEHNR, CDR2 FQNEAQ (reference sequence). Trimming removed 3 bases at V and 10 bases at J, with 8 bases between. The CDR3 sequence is CASSLGGPQYF. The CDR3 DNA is TGTGCCAGCAGCTTGGGGGGACCGCAGTATTTT.

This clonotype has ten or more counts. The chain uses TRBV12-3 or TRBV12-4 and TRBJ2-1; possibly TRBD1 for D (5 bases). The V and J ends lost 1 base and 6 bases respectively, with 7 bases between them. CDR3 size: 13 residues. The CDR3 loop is CASSLEQVNEQFF. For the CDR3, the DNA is TGTGCCAGCAGTTTAGAACAGGTCAATGAGCAGTTCTTC.

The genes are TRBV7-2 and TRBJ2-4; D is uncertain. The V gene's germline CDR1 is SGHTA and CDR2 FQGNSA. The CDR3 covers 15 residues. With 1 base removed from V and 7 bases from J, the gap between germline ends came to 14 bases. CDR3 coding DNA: TGTGCCAGCAGCTTAGAGTCGACCGATTATAACATTCAGTACTTC. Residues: CASSLESTDYNIQYF.

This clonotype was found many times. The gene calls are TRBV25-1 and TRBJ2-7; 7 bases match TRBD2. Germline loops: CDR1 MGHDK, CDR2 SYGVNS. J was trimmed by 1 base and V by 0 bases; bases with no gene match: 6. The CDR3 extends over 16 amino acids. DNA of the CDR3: TGTGCCAGCAGTGAATATCTAGCGGATGATTCCTACGAGCAGTACTTC. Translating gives CASSEYLADDSYEQYF.

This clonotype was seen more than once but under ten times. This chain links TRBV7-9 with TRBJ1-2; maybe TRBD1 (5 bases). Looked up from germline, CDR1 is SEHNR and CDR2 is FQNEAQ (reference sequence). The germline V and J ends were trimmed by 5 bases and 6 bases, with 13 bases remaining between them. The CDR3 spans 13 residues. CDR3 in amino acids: CASSTGRGDGYTF. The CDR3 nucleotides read TGTGCCAGCAGCACCGGACGGGGGGATGGCTACACCTTC.

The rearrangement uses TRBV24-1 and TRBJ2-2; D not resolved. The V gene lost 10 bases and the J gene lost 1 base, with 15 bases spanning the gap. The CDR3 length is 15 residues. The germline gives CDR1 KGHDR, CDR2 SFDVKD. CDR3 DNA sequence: TGTGCCACAAGTAAAGAACCCTTGAACACCGGGGAGCTGTTTTTT. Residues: CATSKEPLNTGELFF.

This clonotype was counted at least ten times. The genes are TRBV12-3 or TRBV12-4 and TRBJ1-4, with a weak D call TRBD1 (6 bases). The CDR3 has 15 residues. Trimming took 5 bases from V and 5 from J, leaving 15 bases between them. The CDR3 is CASSHGEGDNEKLFF. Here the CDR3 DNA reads TGTGCCAGCAGTCACGGGGAGGGGGACAATGAAAAACTGTTTTTT.

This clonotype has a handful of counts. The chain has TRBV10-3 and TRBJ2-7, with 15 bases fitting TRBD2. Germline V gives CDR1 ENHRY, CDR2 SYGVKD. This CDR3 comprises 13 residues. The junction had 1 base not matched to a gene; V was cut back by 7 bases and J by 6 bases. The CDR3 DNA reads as TGTGCCATCAAGGGACTAGCGGGAGGCGAGCAGTACTTC. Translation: CAIKGLAGGEQYF.

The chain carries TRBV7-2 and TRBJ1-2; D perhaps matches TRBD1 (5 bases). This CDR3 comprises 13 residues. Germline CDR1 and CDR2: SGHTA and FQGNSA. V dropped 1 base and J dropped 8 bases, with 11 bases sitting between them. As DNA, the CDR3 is TGTGCCAGCAGCTTAGGGGGGGTTAAAGGCTACACCTTC. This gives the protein CASSLGGVKGYTF.

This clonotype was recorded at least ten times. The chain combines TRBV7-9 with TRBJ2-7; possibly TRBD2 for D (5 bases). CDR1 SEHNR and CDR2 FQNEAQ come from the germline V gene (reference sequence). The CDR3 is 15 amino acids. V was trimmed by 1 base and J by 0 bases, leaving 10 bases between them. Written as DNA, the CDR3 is TGTGCCAGCAGCTTAGAGGTCCGGGACTCCTACGAGCAGTACTTC. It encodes CASSLEVRDSYEQYF.

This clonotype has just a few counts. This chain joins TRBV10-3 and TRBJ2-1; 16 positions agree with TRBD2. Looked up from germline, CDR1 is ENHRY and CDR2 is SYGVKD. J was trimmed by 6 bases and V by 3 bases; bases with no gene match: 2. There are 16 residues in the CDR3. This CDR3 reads CAISEGTSGGANEQFF. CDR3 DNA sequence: TGTGCCATCAGTGAAGGGACTAGCGGGGGGGCCAATGAGCAGTTCTTC.

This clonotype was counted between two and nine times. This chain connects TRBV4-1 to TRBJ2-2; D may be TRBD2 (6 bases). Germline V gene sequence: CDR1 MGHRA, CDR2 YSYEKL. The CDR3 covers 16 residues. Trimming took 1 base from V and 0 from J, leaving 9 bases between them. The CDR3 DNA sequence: TGCGCCAGCAGCCAAGTCCCGGGAGCGAACACCGGGGAGCTGTTTTTT. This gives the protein CASSQVPGANTGELFF.

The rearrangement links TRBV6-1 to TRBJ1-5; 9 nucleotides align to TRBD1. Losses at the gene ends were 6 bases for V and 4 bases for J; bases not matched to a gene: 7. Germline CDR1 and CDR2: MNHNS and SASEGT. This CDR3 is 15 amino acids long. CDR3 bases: TGTGCCAGCAGCGGGGACAGGGTGGGGAATCAGCCCCAGCATTTT. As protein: CASSGDRVGNQPQHF.

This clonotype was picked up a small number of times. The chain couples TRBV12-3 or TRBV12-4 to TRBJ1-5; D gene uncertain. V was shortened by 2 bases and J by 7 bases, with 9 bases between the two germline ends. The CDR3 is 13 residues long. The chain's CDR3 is CASSLISGQPQHF. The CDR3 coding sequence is TGTGCCAGCAGTTTAATCTCGGGCCAGCCCCAGCATTTT.

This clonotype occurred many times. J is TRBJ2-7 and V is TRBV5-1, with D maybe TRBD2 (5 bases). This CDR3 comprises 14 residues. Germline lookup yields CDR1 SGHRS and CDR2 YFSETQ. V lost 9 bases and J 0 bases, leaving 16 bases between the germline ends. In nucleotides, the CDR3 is TGCGCCACCATGACTACCTTCAACTCCTACGAGCAGTACTTC. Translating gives CATMTTFNSYEQYF.